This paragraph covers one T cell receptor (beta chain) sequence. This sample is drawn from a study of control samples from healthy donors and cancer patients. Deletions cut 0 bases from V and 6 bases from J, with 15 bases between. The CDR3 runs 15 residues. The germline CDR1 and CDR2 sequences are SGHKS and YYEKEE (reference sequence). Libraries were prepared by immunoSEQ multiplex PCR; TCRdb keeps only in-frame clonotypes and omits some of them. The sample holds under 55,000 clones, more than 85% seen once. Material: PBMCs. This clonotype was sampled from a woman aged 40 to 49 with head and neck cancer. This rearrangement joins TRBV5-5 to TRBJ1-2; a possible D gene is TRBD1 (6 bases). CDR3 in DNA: TGTGCCAGCAGCTTGGCCTCTACAGGGTTGAATGGCTACACCTTC. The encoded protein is CASSLASTGLNGYTF. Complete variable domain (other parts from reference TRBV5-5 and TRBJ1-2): DAGVTQSPTHLIKTRGQQVTLRCSPISGHKSVSWYQQVLGQGPQFIFQYYEKEERGRGNFPDRFSARQFPNYSSELNVNALLLGDSALYLCASSLASTGLNGYTFGSGTRLTVV.